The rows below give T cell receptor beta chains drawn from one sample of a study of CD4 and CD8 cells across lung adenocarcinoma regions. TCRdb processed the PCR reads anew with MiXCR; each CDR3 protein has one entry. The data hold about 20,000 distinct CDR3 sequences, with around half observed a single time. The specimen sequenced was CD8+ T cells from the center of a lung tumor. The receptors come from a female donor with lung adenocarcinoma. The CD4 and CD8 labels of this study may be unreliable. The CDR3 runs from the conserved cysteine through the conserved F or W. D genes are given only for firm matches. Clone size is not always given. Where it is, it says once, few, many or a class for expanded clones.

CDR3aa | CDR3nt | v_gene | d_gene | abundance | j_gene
CASSENYADEAFF | TGCGCCAGCAGTGAGAATTACGCAGATGAAGCTTTCTTT | TRBV10-1 | . | medium-sized | TRBJ1-1
CASKSGSYNEQFF | TGTGCCAGCAAAAGCGGGAGCTACAATGAGCAGTTCTTC | TRBV6-1 | TRBD2 | . | TRBJ2-1
CASRPGVGAKDMQYF | TGTGCCAGCAGGCCGGGGGTGGGAGCCAAAGATATGCAGTACTTT | TRBV27 | . | . | TRBJ2-4
CASSSRLFGTATETQYF | TGTGCCAGCAGTTCCCGGCTTTTCGGCACCGCCACAGAGACCCAGTATTTT | TRBV27 | . | . | TRBJ2-3
CASSQQGLSYGYTF | TGTGCCAGCAGTCAACAGGGTCTCTCCTATGGCTACACCTTC | TRBV6-1 | . | . | TRBJ1-2
CASNPQAFTDTQYF | TGTGCCAGCAATCCTCAGGCGTTCACAGATACGCAGTATTTT | TRBV6-1 | . | . | TRBJ2-3
CASSKGLAGSGTDTQYF | TGTGCCAGCAGTAAGGGACTAGCGGGTTCTGGCACAGATACGCAGTATTTT | TRBV6-1 | TRBD2 | . | TRBJ2-3
CASSTGGTEALYF | TGTGCCAGCAGTACAGGAGGGACCGAGGCGCTGTATTTT | TRBV6-2/TRBV6-3 | . | . | TRBJ2-2
CASSFGDRNQETQYF | TGTGCCAGCAGTTTTGGAGACAGAAATCAAGAGACCCAGTACTTC | TRBV12-3/TRBV12-4 | . | . | TRBJ2-5
CASSPLSLTDTQYF | TGCGCCAGCAGTCCCTTATCGTTGACAGATACGCAGTATTTT | TRBV10-2 | . | . | TRBJ2-3
CASSFAQGTEAFF | TGTGCCAGCAGTTTCGCTCAAGGCACTGAAGCTTTCTTT | TRBV12-3/TRBV12-4 | . | . | TRBJ1-1
CASSFRGATGELFF | TGTGCCAGCAGTTTCCGCGGGGCGACCGGGGAGCTGTTTTTT | TRBV12-3/TRBV12-4 | . | medium-sized | TRBJ2-2
CASRGQQSNSPLHF | TGTGCCAGCAGGGGACAGCAAAGCAATTCACCCCTCCACTTT | TRBV6-1 | TRBD1 | once | TRBJ1-6
CASSEAEGTGSLSIYEQFF | TGTGCCAGCAGTGAAGCCGAGGGGACAGGGTCGCTATCTATCTACGAGCAGTTCTTC | TRBV6-1 | TRBD1 | many | TRBJ2-1
CASSEEWGLGYNEQFF | TGTGCCAGCAGTGAGGAGTGGGGTTTGGGCTACAATGAGCAGTTCTTC | TRBV6-4 | . | . | TRBJ2-1
CASSYSGSSGEETQYF | TGTGCCAGCAGTTACTCGGGGTCCTCAGGGGAAGAGACCCAGTACTTC | TRBV6-5 | . | . | TRBJ2-5
CASSSGPRAKNIQYF | TGTGCCAGCAGTTCGGGGCCACGGGCCAAAAACATTCAGTATTTT | TRBV27 | . | . | TRBJ2-3
CASRLLGGGAQYF | TGTGCCAGCAGACTTCTCGGGGGCGGGGCGCAGTATTTT | TRBV6-1 | . | . | TRBJ2-3
CAGSGGRDPDTQYF | TGCGCGGGCAGTGGGGGCCGTGACCCAGATACCCAGTATTTC | TRBV10-1 | . | few | TRBJ2-3
CASTDRGYGYTF | TGTGCCAGCACAGACAGGGGCTATGGCTACACCTTC | TRBV6-1 | TRBD1 | few | TRBJ1-2
CAISDPGGNTEAFF | TGTGCCATCAGTGATCCGGGGGGGAACACTGAAGCTTTCTTT | TRBV10-3 | . | . | TRBJ1-1
CSAPGLARSYNEQFF | TGCAGTGCTCCAGGACTAGCGAGATCCTACAATGAGCAGTTCTTC | TRBV20-1 | TRBD2 | . | TRBJ2-1
CASGGHAGGDQDTQYF | TGTGCCAGCGGGGGGCACGCGGGCGGTGACCAAGATACGCAGTACTTC | TRBV6-1 | . | . | TRBJ2-5
CASGLSLSNEQFF | TGTGCTAGTGGTTTGAGCCTAAGCAATGAGCAGTTCTTC | TRBV12-5 | . | . | TRBJ2-1
CAGGLGGGVQETQYF | TGTGCCGGGGGGCTCGGGGGAGGAGTCCAAGAGACCCAGTATTTC | TRBV27 | . | . | TRBJ2-5
CGSGTGRRAKNMQYF | TGTGGCAGCGGTACGGGGCGTAGAGCCAAAAACATGCAGTACTTC | TRBV27 | . | . | TRBJ2-4
CASSYSGTGNQPQHF | TGTGCCAGCAGTTACTCAGGGACAGGAAATCAGCCCCAGCATTTT | TRBV6-5 | TRBD1 | medium-sized | TRBJ1-5
CASSYSTGTEQFF | TGTGCCAGCAGTTATTCCACCGGGACGGAGCAGTTCTTC | TRBV6-5 | . | few | TRBJ2-1
CASRRQGLETQYF | TGTGCCAGCAGACGACAGGGTTTGGAGACCCAGTACTTC | TRBV27 | TRBD1 | . | TRBJ2-5
CASSTAGGPREQFF | TGTGCCAGCAGCACAGCGGGAGGGCCACGCGAGCAGTTCTTC | TRBV9 | TRBD2 | . | TRBJ2-1
CASSYGRLGTGELFF | TGTGCCAGCAGTTACGGCAGGCTTGGGACCGGGGAGCTGTTTTTT | TRBV6-5 | . | . | TRBJ2-2
CASSFYPGGPESEQYF | TGTGCCAGCAGTTTTTACCCAGGGGGCCCCGAGTCCGAGCAGTACTTC | TRBV27 | TRBD1 | . | TRBJ2-7
CGGTGQTGKNTQYF | TGTGGCGGCACGGGGCAGACTGGCAAAAATACGCAGTATTTC | TRBV6-1 | . | once | TRBJ2-3
CGAGLGGRDQDTQYF | TGTGGCGCCGGGCTCGGGGGCCGTGACCAAGACACCCAGTACTTC | TRBV10-3 | . | . | TRBJ2-5
CASSPGSGETNTGELFF | TGTGCCAGCAGCCCAGGGTCTGGGGAAACGAACACCGGGGAGCTGTTTTTT | TRBV6-1 | . | . | TRBJ2-2
CASSFSGRRAETQYF | TGTGCCAGCAGTTTCTCCGGGAGGAGGGCCGAGACCCAGTACTTC | TRBV28 | TRBD2 | . | TRBJ2-5
CASNPGRPKNIQYF | TGTGCCAGCAATCCGGGCCGTCCCAAAAACATTCAGTACTTC | TRBV6-1 | . | . | TRBJ2-4
CASRRAGGPETQYF | TGTGCCAGCAGGAGGGCAGGGGGTCCAGAGACCCAGTACTTC | TRBV6-1 | TRBD1 | . | TRBJ2-5
CASSHLGGPSTDTQYF | TGTGCCAGCAGCCACCTAGGGGGCCCCTCCACAGATACGCAGTATTTT | TRBV3-1 | TRBD1 | . | TRBJ2-3
CASRYDRGLWYGYTF | TGTGCCAGCAGATACGACAGGGGGCTTTGGTATGGCTACACCTTC | TRBV6-2/TRBV6-3 | TRBD1 | . | TRBJ1-2
CASSVRAYNEQFF | TGTGCCAGCAGCGTTAGGGCCTACAATGAGCAGTTCTTC | TRBV11-2 | . | many | TRBJ2-1
CASSAASEYEQYF | TGCGCCAGCAGTGCGGCTAGCGAGTACGAGCAGTACTTC | TRBV10-1 | . | medium-sized | TRBJ2-7
CASRQGVGATNTQYF | TGTGCCAGCAGGCAGGGGGTGGGAGCCACAAACACTCAGTATTTC | TRBV6-1 | TRBD1 | few | TRBJ2-3
CASSYAGTVYEQYF | TGTGCCAGCAGTTACGCGGGGACAGTCTACGAGCAGTACTTC | TRBV6-5 | . | few | TRBJ2-7
CASSWMGGAEAFF | TGTGCCAGCAGTTGGATGGGGGGGGCTGAAGCTTTCTTT | TRBV27 | . | many | TRBJ1-1
CASSDLGQGSSISYNEQFF | TGTGCCAGCAGCGACTTGGGACAGGGGTCCTCAATCTCATACAATGAGCAGTTCTTC | TRBV9 | TRBD1 | . | TRBJ2-1
CASSLTVNTGAQFF | TGTGCCAGCAGCTTGACAGTGAACACAGGTGCGCAGTTTTTT | TRBV7-2 | . | . | TRBJ2-2
CASSPSTAGGYGYTF | TGTGCCAGCAGCCCCTCAACGGCAGGGGGATATGGCTACACCTTC | TRBV14 | TRBD1 | . | TRBJ1-2
CAISGAGVSAETQYF | TGTGCCATCAGTGGCGCTGGGGTCAGCGCAGAGACCCAGTACTTC | TRBV10-3 | . | . | TRBJ2-5
CASCAPLCGTSTDTQYF | TGTGCCAGCTGTGCCCCACTCTGCGGCACCTCCACAGATACCCAGTATTTT | TRBV27 | . | . | TRBJ2-3
CASSYSGSSTDTQYF | TGTGCCAGCAGTTACAGCGGGAGTAGCACAGATACGCAGTATTTT | TRBV6-5 | TRBD2 | once | TRBJ2-3
CASSAGGGGGYNEQFF | TGCGCCAGCAGTGCAGGGGGTGGCGGAGGCTACAATGAGCAGTTCTTC | TRBV10-1 | TRBD1 | . | TRBJ2-1
CASSPRGGHETQFF | TGTGCCAGCAGTCCCCGTGGGGGTCACGAGACCCAGTTCTTC | TRBV12-3/TRBV12-4 | . | . | TRBJ2-1